The 5 T cell receptor beta chains reported below all come from one sample, sequenced in a study of somatic mutations in cytotoxic T cells in rheumatoid arthritis. The method was immunoSEQ multiplex PCR; TCRdb's version includes in-frame clones alone and lacks a portion of them. The sample shows around 15,000 clones, 82% of them seen only once. Sample: CD8+ T cells sorted from blood. The receptor source for this set is an adult with rheumatoid arthritis.

The CDR3 is CASSQLGLAGGRPDTQYF. The DNA for the CDR3 is TGTGCCAGCAGTCAATTAGGGCTAGCGGGAGGACGGCCAGATACGCAGTATTTT. This sequence joins TRBV28 and TRBJ2-3; 11 positions agree with TRBD2. V was clipped by 5 bases and J by 4 bases; unmatched bases: 14. From germline, CDR1 is MDHEN and CDR2 SYDVKM. This CDR3 contains 18 residues.

The chain couples TRBV7-9 to TRBJ1-1; 7 bases agree with TRBD1. Germline CDR1 and CDR2: SEHNR and FQNEAQ (reference sequence). After removal of 1 base from V and 5 bases from J, the junction contained 7 bases not matched to a gene. There are 15 residues in the CDR3. The CDR3 protein is CASSLDADRETEAFF. Here the CDR3 DNA reads TGTGCCAGCAGCTTAGACGCTGACAGGGAAACTGAAGCTTTCTTT.

V gene TRBV2 combines with J gene TRBJ1-1; D remains ambiguous. This CDR3 is built from 16 residues. The germline V gene encodes CDR1 SNHLY and CDR2 FYNNEI. Trimming pared 2 bases from V and 6 bases from J, leaving 19 bases between. This CDR3 is CASSESVGKLPSEAFF. As DNA, the CDR3 is TGTGCCAGCAGTGAATCCGTCGGCAAGCTCCCTTCTGAAGCTTTCTTT.

V and J are TRBV19 and TRBJ1-1; D gene unclear. Per germline, CDR1 LNHDA and CDR2 SQIVND (reference sequence). Trimming left V 6 bases short and J 3 bases short, with 20 bases between. The CDR3 runs to 16 residues. CDR3 nucleotides: TGTGCCAGTAGCCCCTGGGGTTTCCTGAGGTACACTGAAGCTTTCTTT. Residues: CASSPWGFLRYTEAFF.

DNA of the CDR3: TGTGCCAGCAGACTGCTGGGGAGGGTTTACGAGCAGTACTTC. Translating it yields CASRLLGRVYEQYF. The V and J genes are TRBV28 and TRBJ2-7, with 7 positions matching TRBD2. CDR3 length: 14 residues. V dropped 6 bases and J dropped 4; count of bases not matched to a gene: 9. Per the germline V gene, CDR1 is MDHEN and CDR2 is SYDVKM.